This T cell receptor (beta chain) was observed in a study of T cells in Graves' hyperthyroidism and ophthalmopathy. General study results and limits: Most clonotypes expanded in the thyroid (above 0.001) were also present in blood. It was a median around 6 months before onset that the model predicted ophthalmopathy.

Per the germline V gene, CDR1 is DFQATT and CDR2 is SNEGSKA (reference sequence). The CDR3 runs to 17 residues. With 4 bases clipped from V and 5 bases from J, the junction kept 13 bases outside the gene matches. Amplification of TCR beta CDR3 regions used RNA as the template. The HTBI set primed first-round TCR CDR3 RT-PCR. Using its own MiXCR run on the multiplex PCR reads, TCRdb lists one record per CDR3 protein. The sample holds 300,000 to 350,000 distinct CDR3 sequences, more than 11% seen once. This clonotype was counted between two and nine times. What it binds is unknown. When ophthalmopathy did not progress within 18 months, Graves' hyperthyroidism was considered stable. Used for diagnoses were clinical symptoms, serum thyroxine and TRAb, thyroid ultrasound and orbital computed tomography.

Sample: blood. The sequence was collected from a woman under 40 with Graves' hyperthyroidism. The gene calls are TRBV20-1 and TRBJ2-7; 14 positions match TRBD2. CDR3 amino acids: CSATLRLAGGPRNEQYF. The CDR3 DNA reads TGCAGTGCTACCCTACGACTAGCGGGAGGGCCCAGAAACGAGCAGTACTTC.